Detailed here is one T cell receptor beta chain. This clone's antigen is unknown. Base quality data are lacking; no much larger clone is found one base away. This entry belongs to a study of T cell responses to AZD1222 COVID-19 vaccine (dated by TCRdb to about 2021). With regard to the full study: AZD1222 recipients whose second dose came at about 4 weeks and those whose second dose came at about 12 weeks were combined into one group, since spike-specific TCR depth and breadth did not differ between the two schedules. A total of under 250 trial participants underwent TCR sequencing, of whom approximately 200 had received two doses of AZD1222 and some 26 had received two doses of the MenACWY control vaccine. Trial participants were enrolled into age subgroups of 18-55, 56-69 and 70-plus years, which contained about 150, 27 and 61 TCR-sequenced participants, respectively.

The time point label on this specimen signifies: baseline before first vaccination. Samples from vaccinated people were obtained from the UK trials COV001 and COV002, which included a single-blind randomized controlled phase 2/3 trial of AZD1222 (ChAdOx1 nCoV-19) in healthy adults. For TCRbeta chain sequencing, PBMC samples from trial participants were taken at day 0 and at day 28 after the second dose. What the study reported, not specific to this receptor: Because no samples from the day 14 peak response were available, repertoires could be characterized only after the peak T cell response. Conclusions about previously exposed vaccinees are limited because only 6 or 7 AZD1222 recipients were SARS-CoV-2 seropositive at baseline. Participants were mostly white British and included more females than males, and it was suggested by the authors that clonal diversity may have been underestimated. The whole spike protein was spanned by vaccine-associated CD4 TCRs, and dominant responses were seen in regions 160-218 and 743-854. Epitopes outside the regions mutated in the B.1.351 and B.1.1.7 variants were reportedly recognized by nearly half of the unique spike-specific TCRs. A significant rise in spike-specific TCR breadth and depth was observed after two AZD1222 doses relative to day 0 and relative to MenACWY recipients. In the small 56-69-year group, the increase in depth fell short of significance, most likely because of low power.

The CDR3 regions of human TCRbeta chains were analyzed by immunosequencing. Turning to the authors' computational methods: Repertoire TCRs were checked for matches against a reference library of SARS-CoV-2-specific TCRs that had been generated using the MIRA antigen-specificity platform. Breadth was defined as the fraction of unique TCRs that were SARS-CoV-2-associated, and depth was defined as the fraction of total T cells that were SARS-CoV-2-associated. Using the MIRA data, every spike-specific TCR was mapped to the spike region that the TCR reacted to and assigned to either a CD4 or a CD8 class. Log10-transformed breadth and depth values were compared by one-way ANOVA with Sidak's multiple comparisons tests. TCRdb took over this immuneACCESS table, retaining in-frame rearrangements with V and J assigned. Such tables are incomplete; in checked studies, under half of the missing clones stem from an unresolved V gene, and the remainder is unexplained. From that table come the V and J calls and clone size; the DNA was used to work out D and trimming. This sample holds about 68,000 clones; 80% were observed only once. Around an eighth of the sample belongs to the ten largest clones.

CDR1 and CDR2 are drawn from the germline V gene: ENHRY, SYGVKD. Trimming removed 6 bases from V and 3 bases from J; the gene matches leave 7 bases unexplained. The CDR3 holds 14 amino acids from the cysteine to the phenylalanine. Only the CDR3 DNA is retained, 42 bases long and in frame from the first base. The receptor was isolated from an adult in good health. Sequencing used peripheral blood, obtained on day 0 of AZD1222 vaccination. The V and J segments used are TRBV10-3 and TRBJ1-1; 7 middle bases align to TRBD1. The DNA sequence follows: TGTGCCATCAGGAAAGACAGGGATTACACTGAAGCTTTCTTT. This gives the protein CAIRKDRDYTEAFF.